This TCR beta chain comes out of a study of shared clonotypes between healthy human individuals. Only CD45RO-negative cells positively selected for CCR7 counted as naive CD8 cells, so terminally differentiated effector memory CD45RA+ cells were excluded. Assay used: immunoSEQ multiplex PCR; TCRdb lists only in-frame clones, some missing. The table includes under 850,000 clones, over 90% detected once. The CDR3 extends over 12 amino acids. CDR1 and CDR2 from the germline V gene are SQVTM and ANQGSEA. Trimming stripped 3 bases from V and 9 bases from J, with 12 bases between. This chain links TRBV29-1 with TRBJ2-1, with a weak D call TRBD1 (5 bases). The clonotype was recovered from a man aged 25-45 years in good health. The sample comprised naive CD8+ T cells sorted from blood. The CDR3 bases are TGCAGCGTTGACTTAGGGGTGCGTGAGCAGTTCTTC. Translating gives CSVDLGVREQFF.